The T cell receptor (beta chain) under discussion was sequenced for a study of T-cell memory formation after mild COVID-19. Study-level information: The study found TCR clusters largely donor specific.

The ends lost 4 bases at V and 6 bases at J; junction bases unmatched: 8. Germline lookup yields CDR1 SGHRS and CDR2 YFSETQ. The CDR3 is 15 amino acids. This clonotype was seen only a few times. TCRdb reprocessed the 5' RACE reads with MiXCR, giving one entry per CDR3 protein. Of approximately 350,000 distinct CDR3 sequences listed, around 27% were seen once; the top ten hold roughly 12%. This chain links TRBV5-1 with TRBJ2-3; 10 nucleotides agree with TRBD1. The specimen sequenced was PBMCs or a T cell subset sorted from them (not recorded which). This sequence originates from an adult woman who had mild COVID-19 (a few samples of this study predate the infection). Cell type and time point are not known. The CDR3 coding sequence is TGCGCCAGCAGCCTAGGGACAGGGGTTCCCGATACGCAGTATTTT. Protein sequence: CASSLGTGVPDTQYF.